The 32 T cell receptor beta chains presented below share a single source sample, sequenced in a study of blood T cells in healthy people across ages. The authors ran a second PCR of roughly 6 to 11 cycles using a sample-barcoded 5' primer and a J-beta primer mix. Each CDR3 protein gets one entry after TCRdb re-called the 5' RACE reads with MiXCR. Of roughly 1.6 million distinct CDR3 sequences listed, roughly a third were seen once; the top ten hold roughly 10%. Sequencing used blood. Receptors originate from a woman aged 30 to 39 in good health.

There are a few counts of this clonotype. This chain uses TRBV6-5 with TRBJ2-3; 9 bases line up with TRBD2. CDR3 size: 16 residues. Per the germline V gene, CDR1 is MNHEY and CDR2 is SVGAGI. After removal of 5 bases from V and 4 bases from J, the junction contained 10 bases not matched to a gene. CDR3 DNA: TGTGCCAGCAGTCGTAGCGGGGGCCGGTGGGCAGATACGCAGTATTTT. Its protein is CASSRSGGRWADTQYF.

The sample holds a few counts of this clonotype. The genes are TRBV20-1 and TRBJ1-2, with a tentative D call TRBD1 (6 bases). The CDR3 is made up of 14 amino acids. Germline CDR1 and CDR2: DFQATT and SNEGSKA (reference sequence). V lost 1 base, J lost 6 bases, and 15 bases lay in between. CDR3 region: CSARVAGVGDGYTF. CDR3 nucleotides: TGCAGTGCTAGAGTGGCAGGGGTAGGGGATGGCTACACCTTC.

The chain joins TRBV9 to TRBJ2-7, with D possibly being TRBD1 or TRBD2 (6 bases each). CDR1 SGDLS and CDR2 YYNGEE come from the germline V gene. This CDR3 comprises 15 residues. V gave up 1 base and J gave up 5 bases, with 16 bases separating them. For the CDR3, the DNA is TGTGCCAGCAGCGTATCCGGGGGCCCCGGAAACGAGCAGTACTTC. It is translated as CASSVSGGPGNEQYF.

The CDR3 sequence is CASSPQTGINEQFF. The CDR3 region has the DNA TGTGCCAGCAGTCCCCAGACAGGGATCAATGAGCAGTTCTTC. The rearrangement joins TRBV12-3 or TRBV12-4 to TRBJ2-1, with TRBD1 identical over 7 bases. There are 14 residues in the CDR3. J was trimmed by 6 bases and V by 5 bases; bases with no gene match: 7.

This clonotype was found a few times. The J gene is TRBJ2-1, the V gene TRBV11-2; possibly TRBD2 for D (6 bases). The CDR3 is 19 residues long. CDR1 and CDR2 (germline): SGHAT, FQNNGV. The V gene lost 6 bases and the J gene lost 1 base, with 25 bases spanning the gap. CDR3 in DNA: TGTGCCAGCAGTACCCCTGAAGCACAGCGGGCGACTTCCTACAATGAGCAGTTCTTC. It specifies CASSTPEAQRATSYNEQFF.

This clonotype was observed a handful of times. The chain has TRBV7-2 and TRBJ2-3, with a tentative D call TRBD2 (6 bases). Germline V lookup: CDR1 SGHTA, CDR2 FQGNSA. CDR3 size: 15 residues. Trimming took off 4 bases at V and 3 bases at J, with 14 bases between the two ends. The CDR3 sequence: CASSYRDSGTDTQYF. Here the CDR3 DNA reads TGTGCCAGCAGCTACCGGGACTCCGGGACAGATACGCAGTATTTT.

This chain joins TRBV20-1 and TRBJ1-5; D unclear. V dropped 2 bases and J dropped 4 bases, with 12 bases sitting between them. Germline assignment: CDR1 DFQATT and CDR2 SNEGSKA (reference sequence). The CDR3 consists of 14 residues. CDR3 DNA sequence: TGCAGTGCTAGATTGGACCGAGGAAATCAGCCCCAGCATTTT. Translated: CSARLDRGNQPQHF.

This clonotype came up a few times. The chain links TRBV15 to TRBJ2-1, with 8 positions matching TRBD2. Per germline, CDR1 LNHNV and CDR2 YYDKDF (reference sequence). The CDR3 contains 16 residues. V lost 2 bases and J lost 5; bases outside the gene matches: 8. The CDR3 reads CATSRPLERGHNEQFF. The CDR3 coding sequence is TGTGCCACCAGCAGACCCCTCGAGCGGGGGCACAATGAGCAGTTCTTC. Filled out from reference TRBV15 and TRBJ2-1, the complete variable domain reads DAMVIQNPRYQVTQFGKPVTLSCSQTLNHNVMYWYQQKSSQAPKLLFHYYDKDFNNEADTPDNFQSRRPNTSFCFLDIRSPGLGDTAMYLCATSRPLERGHNEQFFGPGTRLTVL.

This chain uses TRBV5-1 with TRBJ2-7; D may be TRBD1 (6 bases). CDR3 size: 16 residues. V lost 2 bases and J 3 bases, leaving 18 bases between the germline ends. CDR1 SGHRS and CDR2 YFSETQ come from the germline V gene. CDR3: CASSLESTGAFYEQYF. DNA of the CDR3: TGCGCCAGCAGCTTAGAATCGACAGGAGCTTTCTACGAGCAGTACTTC.

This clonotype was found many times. The CDR3 spells CSVEEQSNEQYF. CDR3 DNA: TGCAGCGTTGAGGAACAGTCCAACGAGCAGTACTTC. The chain carries TRBV29-1 and TRBJ2-7, with D unresolved. V dropped 3 bases and J dropped 5 bases, with 11 bases sitting between them. The CDR3 is made up of 12 amino acids. Germline CDR1 SQVTM, CDR2 ANQGSEA.

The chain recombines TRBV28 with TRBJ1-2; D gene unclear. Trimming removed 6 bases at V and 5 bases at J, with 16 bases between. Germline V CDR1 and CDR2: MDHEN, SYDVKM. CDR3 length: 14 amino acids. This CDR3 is CASRLIEGAYGYTF. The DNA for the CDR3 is TGTGCCAGCAGGTTAATCGAGGGAGCTTATGGCTACACCTTC.

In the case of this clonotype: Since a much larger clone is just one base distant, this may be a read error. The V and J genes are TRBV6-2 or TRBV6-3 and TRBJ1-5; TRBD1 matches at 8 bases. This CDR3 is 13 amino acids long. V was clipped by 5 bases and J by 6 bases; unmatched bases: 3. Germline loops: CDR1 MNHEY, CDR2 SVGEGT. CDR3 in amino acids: CASSDRGPQPQHF. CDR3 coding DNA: TGTGCCAGCAGTGACAGGGGTCCTCAGCCCCAGCATTTT.

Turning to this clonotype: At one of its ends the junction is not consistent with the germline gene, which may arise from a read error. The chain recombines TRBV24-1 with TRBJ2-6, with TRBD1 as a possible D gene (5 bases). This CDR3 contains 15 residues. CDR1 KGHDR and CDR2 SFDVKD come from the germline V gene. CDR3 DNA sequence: TGTGCCACCAGTGCAGAAGGGTCTGGGGCCAACGTCCCGACTTTC. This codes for CATSAEGSGANVPTF.

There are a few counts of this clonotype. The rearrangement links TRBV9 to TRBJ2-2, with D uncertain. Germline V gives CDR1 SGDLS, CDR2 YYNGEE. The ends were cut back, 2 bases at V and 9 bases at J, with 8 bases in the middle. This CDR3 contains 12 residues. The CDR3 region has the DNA TGTGCCAGCAGCGTTGTTGTACGGGAGCTGTTTTTT. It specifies CASSVVVRELFF.

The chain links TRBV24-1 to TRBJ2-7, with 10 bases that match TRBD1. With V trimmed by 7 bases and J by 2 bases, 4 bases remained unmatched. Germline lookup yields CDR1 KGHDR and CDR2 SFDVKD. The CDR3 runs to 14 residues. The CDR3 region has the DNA TGTGCCACCAGCACCGGGACAGGGGCCTACGAGCAGTACTTC. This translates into CATSTGTGAYEQYF.

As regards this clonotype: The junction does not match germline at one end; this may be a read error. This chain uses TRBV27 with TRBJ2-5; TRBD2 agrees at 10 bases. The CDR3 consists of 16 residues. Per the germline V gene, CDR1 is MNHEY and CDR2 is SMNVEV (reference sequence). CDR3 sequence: CAGSPRKLAGLETQYF. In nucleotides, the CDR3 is TGTGCCGGCAGTCCCCGAAAACTAGCGGGGTTAGAGACCCAGTACTTC.

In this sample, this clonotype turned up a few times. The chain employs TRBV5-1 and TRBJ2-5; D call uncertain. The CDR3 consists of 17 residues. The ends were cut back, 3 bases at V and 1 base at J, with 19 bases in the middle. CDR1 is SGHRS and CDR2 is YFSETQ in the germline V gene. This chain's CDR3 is CASSSSLGVAVQETQYF. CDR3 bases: TGCGCCAGCAGCTCATCCCTTGGGGTGGCGGTCCAAGAGACCCAGTACTTC.

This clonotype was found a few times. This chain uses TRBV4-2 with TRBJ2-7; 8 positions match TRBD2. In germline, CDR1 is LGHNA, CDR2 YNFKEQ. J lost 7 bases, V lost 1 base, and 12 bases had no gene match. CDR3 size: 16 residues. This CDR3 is CASSQGGTSQSGEQYF. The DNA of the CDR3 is TGTGCCAGCAGCCAAGGAGGGACTAGTCAAAGTGGAGAGCAGTACTTC.

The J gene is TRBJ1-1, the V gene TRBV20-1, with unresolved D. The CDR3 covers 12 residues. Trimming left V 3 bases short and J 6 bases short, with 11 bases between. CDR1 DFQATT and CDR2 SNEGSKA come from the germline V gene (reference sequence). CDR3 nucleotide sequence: TGCAGTGCTAGGTTTGCTTTGGCTGAAGCTTTCTTT. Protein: CSARFALAEAFF.

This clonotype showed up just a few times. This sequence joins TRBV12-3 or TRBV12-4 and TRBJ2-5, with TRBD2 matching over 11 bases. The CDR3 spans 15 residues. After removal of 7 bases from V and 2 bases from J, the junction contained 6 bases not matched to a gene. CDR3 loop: CASIPSGRLQETQYF. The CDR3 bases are TGTGCCAGCATCCCTAGCGGGAGGCTGCAAGAGACCCAGTACTTC.

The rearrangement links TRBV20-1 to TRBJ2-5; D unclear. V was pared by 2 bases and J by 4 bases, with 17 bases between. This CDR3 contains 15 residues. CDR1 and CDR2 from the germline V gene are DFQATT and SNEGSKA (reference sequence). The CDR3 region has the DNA TGCAGTGCTAGACTATTTCGGTTAACGGGAGAGACCCAGTACTTC. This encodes CSARLFRLTGETQYF.

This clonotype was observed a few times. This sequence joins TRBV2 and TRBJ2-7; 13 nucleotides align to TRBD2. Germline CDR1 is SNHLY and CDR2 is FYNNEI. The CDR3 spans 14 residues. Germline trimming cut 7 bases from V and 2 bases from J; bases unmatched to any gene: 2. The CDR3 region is CASKLAGGTYEQYF. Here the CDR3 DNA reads TGTGCCAGCAAACTAGCGGGAGGGACCTACGAGCAGTACTTC. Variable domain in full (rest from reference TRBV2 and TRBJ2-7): EPEVTQTPSHQVTQMGQEVILRCVPISNHLYFYWYRQILGQKVEFLVSFYNNEISEKSEIFDDQFSVERPDGSNFTLKIRSTKLEDSAMYFCASKLAGGTYEQYFGPGTRLTVT.

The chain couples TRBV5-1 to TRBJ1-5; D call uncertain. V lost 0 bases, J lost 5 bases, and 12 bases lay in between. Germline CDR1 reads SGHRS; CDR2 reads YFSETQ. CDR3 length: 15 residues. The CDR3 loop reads CASSLGGQPYQPQHF. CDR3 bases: TGCGCCAGCAGCTTGGGTGGGCAGCCGTATCAGCCCCAGCATTTT.

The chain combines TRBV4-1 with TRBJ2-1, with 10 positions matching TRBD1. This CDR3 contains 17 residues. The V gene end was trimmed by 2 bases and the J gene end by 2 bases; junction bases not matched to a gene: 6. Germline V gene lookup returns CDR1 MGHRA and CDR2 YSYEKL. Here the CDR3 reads CASSQRHGTGAYNEQFF. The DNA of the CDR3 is TGCGCCAGCAGCCAAAGGCACGGGACAGGGGCCTACAATGAGCAGTTCTTC.

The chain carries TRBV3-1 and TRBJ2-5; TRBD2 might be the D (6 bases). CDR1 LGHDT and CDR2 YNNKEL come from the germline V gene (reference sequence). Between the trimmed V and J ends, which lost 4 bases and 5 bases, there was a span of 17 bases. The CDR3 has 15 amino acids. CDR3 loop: CASSRRGSGGETQYF. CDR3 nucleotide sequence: TGTGCCAGCAGCCGCCGAGGGTCCGGAGGGGAGACCCAGTACTTC.

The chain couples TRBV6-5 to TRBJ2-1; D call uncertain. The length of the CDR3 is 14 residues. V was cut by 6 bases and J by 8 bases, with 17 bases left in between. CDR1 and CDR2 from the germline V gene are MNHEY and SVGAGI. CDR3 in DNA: TGTGCCAGCAGGCCACCGGTTCTCAACGATGAGCAGTTCTTC. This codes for CASRPPVLNDEQFF.

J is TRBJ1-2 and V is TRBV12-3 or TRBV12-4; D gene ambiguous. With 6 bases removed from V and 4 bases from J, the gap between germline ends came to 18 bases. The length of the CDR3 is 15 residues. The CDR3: CASRQSERFFYGYTF. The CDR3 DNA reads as TGTGCCAGCAGACAGTCGGAACGGTTCTTCTATGGCTACACCTTC.

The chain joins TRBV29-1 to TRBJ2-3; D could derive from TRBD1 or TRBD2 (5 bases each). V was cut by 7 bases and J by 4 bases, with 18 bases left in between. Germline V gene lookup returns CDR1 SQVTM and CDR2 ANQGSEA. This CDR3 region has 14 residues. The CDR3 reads CSGVRGLGPDTQYF. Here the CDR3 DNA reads TGCAGCGGAGTGAGAGGCCTGGGACCAGATACGCAGTATTTT.

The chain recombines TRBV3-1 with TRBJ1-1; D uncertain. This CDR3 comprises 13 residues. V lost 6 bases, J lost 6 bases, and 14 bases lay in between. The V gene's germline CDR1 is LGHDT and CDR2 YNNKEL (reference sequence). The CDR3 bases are TGTGCCAGCAGGCCGAGGACTAGAGCTGAAGCTTTCTTT. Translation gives CASRPRTRAEAFF.

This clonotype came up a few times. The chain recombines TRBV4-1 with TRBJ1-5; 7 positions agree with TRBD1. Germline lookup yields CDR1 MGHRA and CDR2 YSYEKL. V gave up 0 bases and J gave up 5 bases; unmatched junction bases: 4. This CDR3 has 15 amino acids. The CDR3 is CASSQEMDRHQPQHF. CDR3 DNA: TGCGCCAGCAGCCAAGAAATGGACAGGCATCAGCCCCAGCATTTT.

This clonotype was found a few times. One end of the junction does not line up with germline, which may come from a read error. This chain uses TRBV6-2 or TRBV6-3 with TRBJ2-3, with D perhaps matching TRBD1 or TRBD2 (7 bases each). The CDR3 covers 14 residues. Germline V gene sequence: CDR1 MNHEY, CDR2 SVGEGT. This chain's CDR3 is CTSSQGGSTDTQYF. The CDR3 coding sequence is TGTACCAGCAGCCAGGGGGGGAGCACAGATACGCAGTATTTT.

The DNA for the CDR3 is TGTGCCAGCAACTCGTGGGTTGCAGATACGCAGTATTTT. This codes for CASNSWVADTQYF. This chain connects TRBV5-5 to TRBJ2-3; D gene uncertain. Looked up from germline, CDR1 is SGHKS and CDR2 is YYEKEE (reference sequence). Trimming took 6 bases from V and 4 from J, leaving 12 bases between them. This CDR3 is built from 13 residues.